The sequence of this TCR beta chain was determined in a study of T-cell memory formation after mild COVID-19. The sample holds many counts of this clonotype. The ends were cut back, 0 bases at V and 1 base at J, with 12 bases in the middle. CDR1 LGHNA and CDR2 YNFKEQ come from the germline V gene. This CDR3 is built from 16 residues. From 5'RACE with constant-segment primers came TCR alpha and TCR beta cDNA libraries that carried sample barcodes and UMIs. Using its own MiXCR run on the 5' RACE reads, TCRdb lists one record per CDR3 protein. The repertoire holds under 400,000 distinct CDR3 sequences, with 25% to 30% as singletons.

The sample comprised PBMCs or a T cell subset sorted from them (not recorded which). The TCR was taken from an adult woman who had mild COVID-19 (a few samples of this study predate the infection). Cell type and time point are not known. The chain recombines TRBV4-2 with TRBJ1-1, with D perhaps TRBD1 (5 bases). The CDR3: CASSQDQAGKNTEAFF. The CDR3 region has the DNA TGTGCCAGCAGCCAAGATCAGGCAGGGAAGAACACTGAAGCTTTCTTT.